This is a list of T cell receptor beta chains from one sample in a study of T-cell reconstitution after alpha-beta-depleted transplantation in children. TCRdb ran MiXCR on the PCR reads and lists one entry per CDR3 protein. The sample has about 1,000,000 distinct CDR3 sequences, under 30% seen once. Sequenced here: PBMCs, mostly from graft donor cells, sampled 360 days after TCRalphabeta/CD19-depleted stem cell transplant. The receptor set was obtained from a boy less than two years old who had a stem cell transplant for SCID, so the T cells may come from the graft donor. CDR3s include the opening cysteine and the closing phenylalanine or tryptophan. Fields, in order: clone size, V gene, D gene, J gene, CDR3 protein, CDR3 DNA. A D gene is named only where the DNA matches it firmly. Only part of the rows carry a size: once, few, many, or a class if the clone is expanded.

.,TRBV12-3/TRBV12-4,.,TRBJ2-1,CASRGYRASYNEQFF,TGTGCCAGCAGAGGTTACCGAGCCTCCTACAATGAGCAGTTCTTC
few,TRBV12-3/TRBV12-4,.,TRBJ2-3,CASSNAVADGTDTQYF,TGTGCCAGCAGCAATGCAGTAGCGGACGGCACAGATACGCAGTATTTT
.,TRBV4-3,TRBD1,TRBJ2-1,CASSQESTGLNEQFF,TGCGCCAGCAGCCAAGAGTCGACAGGGCTCAATGAGCAGTTCTTC
few,TRBV12-3/TRBV12-4,.,TRBJ1-1,CASSFGESVNTEAFF,TGTGCCAGCAGTTTTGGGGAGTCGGTGAACACTGAAGCTTTCTTT
.,TRBV24-1,.,TRBJ2-7,CATSRTVTYEQYF,TGTGCCACCAGCCGGACAGTCACCTACGAGCAGTACTTC
.,TRBV7-8,.,TRBJ2-3,CANSVSGPTSTDTQYF,TGTGCCAACAGCGTAAGCGGTCCAACTAGCACAGATACGCAGTATTTT
.,TRBV5-1,.,TRBJ2-3,CASSLGLGHGTGLNTDTQYF,TGCGCCAGCAGCTTAGGTCTTGGCCACGGGACTGGACTGAACACAGATACGCAGTATTTT
.,TRBV7-9,TRBD1,TRBJ2-2,CASSPNRDSRPGELFF,TGTGCCAGCAGCCCGAACCGGGACAGCCGACCCGGGGAGCTGTTTTTT
few,TRBV20-1,TRBD1,TRBJ1-2,CSAHRQGRGYGYTF,TGCAGTGCCCATCGACAGGGGAGAGGCTATGGCTACACCTTC
many,TRBV5-1,TRBD1,TRBJ2-1,CASSMGTGIDEQFF,TGCGCCAGCAGCATGGGGACAGGAATCGATGAGCAGTTCTTC
.,TRBV7-7,TRBD2,TRBJ2-1,CASSLAPGGGYNEQFF,TGTGCCAGCAGCTTAGCGCCGGGGGGAGGATACAATGAGCAGTTCTTC
few,TRBV7-8,.,TRBJ2-1,CASSLRSGLSYNEQFF,TGTGCCAGCAGCTTACGCAGCGGGCTTTCCTACAATGAGCAGTTCTTC
.,TRBV7-2,.,TRBJ1-2,CASSLAGTPGYTF,TGTGCCAGCAGCTTAGCAGGGACCCCTGGCTACACCTTC
few,TRBV28,TRBD2,TRBJ2-7,CASSSLRARERGAAYEQYF,TGTGCCAGCAGTTCCCTCAGGGCGAGGGAGCGGGGGGCAGCCTACGAGCAGTACTTC
.,TRBV6-2/TRBV6-3,TRBD2,TRBJ2-7,CASSYSTSGGPYEQYF,TGTGCCAGCAGTTACTCGACTAGCGGGGGGCCTTACGAGCAGTACTTC
.,TRBV10-2,TRBD2,TRBJ2-3,CASSEYSGGALSTTDTQYF,TGCGCCAGCAGTGAGTATAGCGGGGGGGCCCTCTCCACGACAGATACGCAGTATTTT
once,TRBV24-1,TRBD2,TRBJ2-2,CATSLGRAGIVGELFF,TGTGCCACCAGTTTAGGGAGGGCAGGGATTGTCGGGGAGCTGTTTTTT
few,TRBV5-1,.,TRBJ2-2,CASSPRSVGNTGELFF,TGCGCCAGCAGCCCACGGTCAGTGGGTAACACCGGGGAGCTGTTTTTT
.,TRBV11-2,TRBD1,TRBJ2-1,CASSLDPGTVGRNEQFF,TGTGCCAGCAGCTTAGACCCCGGGACAGTGGGGCGGAATGAGCAGTTCTTC
few,TRBV14,.,TRBJ2-1,CASSPFDDYNEQFF,TGTGCCAGCAGCCCGTTCGATGACTACAATGAGCAGTTCTTC
.,TRBV3-1,TRBD2,TRBJ2-5,CASIGLAAETQYF,TGTGCCAGCATCGGGCTAGCGGCAGAGACCCAGTACTTC
few,TRBV6-1,TRBD1,TRBJ2-7,CASSRRDRGWYEQYF,TGTGCCAGCAGTCGCCGGGACAGGGGTTGGTACGAGCAGTACTTC
few,TRBV9,.,TRBJ2-1,CASSVEGGSYNEQFF,TGTGCCAGCAGCGTAGAGGGGGGTTCCTACAATGAGCAGTTCTTC
.,TRBV29-1,.,TRBJ2-5,CSVGGVETQYF,TGCAGCGTTGGAGGGGTCGAGACCCAGTACTTC
.,TRBV7-9,TRBD1,TRBJ1-5,CASSLSRGRGDQPQHF,TGTGCCAGCAGCTTAAGCAGGGGGCGCGGGGATCAGCCCCAGCATTTT
few,TRBV12-3/TRBV12-4,TRBD2,TRBJ2-7,CASSPGRGVEQYF,TGTGCCAGCAGTCCCGGGAGGGGGGTCGAGCAGTACTTC
.,TRBV7-9,TRBD1,TRBJ1-4,CASSPGTGLNEKLFF,TGTGCCAGCAGCCCCGGGACAGGGCTTAATGAAAAACTGTTTTTT
few,TRBV28,.,TRBJ2-3,CASSPRMADTQYF,TGTGCCAGCAGTCCAAGGATGGCAGATACGCAGTATTTT
.,TRBV20-1,.,TRBJ2-7,CSARDRDGNYEQYF,TGCAGTGCTAGAGACCGGGACGGGAATTACGAGCAGTACTTC
.,TRBV20-1,.,TRBJ1-6,CSARGQHSYNSPLHF,TGCAGTGCCCGAGGACAGCACTCCTATAATTCACCCCTCCACTTT
.,TRBV12-3/TRBV12-4,.,TRBJ1-1,CASSPPARGDLTEAFF,TGTGCCAGCAGTCCACCTGCCCGGGGCGATTTGACTGAAGCTTTCTTT
.,TRBV5-1,.,TRBJ2-1,CASSLALMGVPKSYNEQFF,TGCGCCAGCAGCTTGGCATTAATGGGGGTCCCCAAATCCTACAATGAGCAGTTCTTC
few,TRBV5-1,TRBD2,TRBJ2-1,CASSLALAVPYNEQFF,TGCGCCAGCAGCTTGGCACTAGCGGTACCCTACAATGAGCAGTTCTTC
.,TRBV20-1,.,TRBJ1-5,CSVLGGSRQPQHF,TGCAGTGTTTTAGGGGGTAGCCGTCAGCCCCAGCATTTT
.,TRBV7-9,.,TRBJ2-2,CASSIGWIGTNTGELFF,TGTGCCAGCAGCATAGGGTGGATCGGGACGAACACCGGGGAGCTGTTTTTT
.,TRBV7-9,.,TRBJ2-1,CASSISRSEQFF,TGTGCCAGCAGCATTAGCCGAAGTGAGCAGTTCTTC
few,TRBV9,TRBD1,TRBJ2-2,CASSGPGQGKTGELFF,TGTGCCAGCAGCGGCCCGGGACAGGGGAAAACCGGGGAGCTGTTTTTT
few,TRBV9,.,TRBJ1-6,CASSTSLRGVSYNSPLHF,TGTGCCAGCAGCACCAGCTTGAGGGGCGTTTCCTATAATTCACCCCTCCACTTT
.,TRBV5-5,.,TRBJ2-5,CASSFPGQGETQYF,TGTGCCAGCAGCTTCCCCGGACAAGGAGAGACCCAGTACTTC
.,TRBV6-2/TRBV6-3,TRBD1,TRBJ2-3,CASSYRTGGEDTQYF,TGTGCCAGCAGTTACAGGACAGGGGGCGAAGATACGCAGTATTTT